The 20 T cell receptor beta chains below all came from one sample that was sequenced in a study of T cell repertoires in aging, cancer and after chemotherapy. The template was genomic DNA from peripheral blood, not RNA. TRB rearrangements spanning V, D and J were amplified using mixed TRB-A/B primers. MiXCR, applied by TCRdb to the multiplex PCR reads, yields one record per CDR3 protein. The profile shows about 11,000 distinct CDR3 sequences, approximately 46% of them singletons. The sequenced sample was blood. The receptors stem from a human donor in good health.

Written as DNA, the CDR3 is TGTGCCAGCAGCTTCGCGGGACAAAGAGTTTACAATGAGCAGTTCTTC. Encoded protein: CASSFAGQRVYNEQFF. The chain couples TRBV11-1 to TRBJ2-1, with D possibly being TRBD1 or TRBD2 (6 bases each). The CDR3 sequence is 16 residues long. Germline V lookup: CDR1 SGHAT, CDR2 FQDESV (reference sequence). V was trimmed by 3 bases and J by 4 bases, leaving 16 bases between them. Variable domain in full (rest from reference TRBV11-1 and TRBJ2-1): EAEVAQSPRYKITEKSQAVAFWCDPISGHATLYWYRQILGQGPELLVQFQDESVVDDSQLPKDRFSAERLKGVDSTLKIQPAELGDSAMYLCASSFAGQRVYNEQFFGPGTRLTVL.

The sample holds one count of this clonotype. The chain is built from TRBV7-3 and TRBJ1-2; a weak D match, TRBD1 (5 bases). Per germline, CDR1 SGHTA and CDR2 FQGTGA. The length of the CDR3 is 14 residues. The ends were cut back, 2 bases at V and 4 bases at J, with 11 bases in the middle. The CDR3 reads CASSLRAGTYGYTF. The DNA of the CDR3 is TGTGCCAGCAGCTTACGGGCAGGGACCTATGGCTACACCTTC.

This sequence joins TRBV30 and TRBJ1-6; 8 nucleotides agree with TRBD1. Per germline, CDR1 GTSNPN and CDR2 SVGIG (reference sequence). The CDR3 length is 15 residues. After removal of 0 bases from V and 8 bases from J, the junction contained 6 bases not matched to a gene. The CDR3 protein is CAWSVQGEAYSPLHF. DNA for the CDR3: TGTGCCTGGAGTGTACAGGGGGAGGCTTATTCACCCCTCCACTTT.

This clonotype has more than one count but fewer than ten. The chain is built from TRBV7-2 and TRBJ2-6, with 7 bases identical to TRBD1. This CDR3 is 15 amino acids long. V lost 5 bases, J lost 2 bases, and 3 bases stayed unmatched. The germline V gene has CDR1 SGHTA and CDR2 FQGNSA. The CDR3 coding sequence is TGTGCCAGCAGCACCCAGGGGGCTGGGGCCAACGTCCTGACTTTC. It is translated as CASSTQGAGANVLTF. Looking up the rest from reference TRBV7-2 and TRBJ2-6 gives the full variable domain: GAGVSQSPSNKVTEKGKDVELRCDPISGHTALYWYRQSLGQGLEFLIYFQGNSAPDKSGLPSDRFSAERTGGSVSTLTIQRTQQEDSAVYLCASSTQGAGANVLTFGAGSRLTVL.

CDR3 in amino acids: CASRSRQNNYEQYF. DNA for the CDR3: TGTGCCAGCAGATCCCGACAGAACAACTACGAGCAGTACTTC. The chain is built from TRBV6-5 and TRBJ2-7; possibly TRBD1 for D (5 bases). V gave up 6 bases and J gave up 3 bases, with 15 bases separating them. The CDR3 loop spans 14 amino acids. Germline V CDR1 and CDR2: MNHEY, SVGAGI.

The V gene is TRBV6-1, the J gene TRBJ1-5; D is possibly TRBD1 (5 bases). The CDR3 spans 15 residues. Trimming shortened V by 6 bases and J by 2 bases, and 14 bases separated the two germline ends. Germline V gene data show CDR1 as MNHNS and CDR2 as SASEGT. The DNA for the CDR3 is TGTGCCAGCAGCTTCCGGCTACAGGGCAATCAGCCCCAGCATTTT. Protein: CASSFRLQGNQPQHF.

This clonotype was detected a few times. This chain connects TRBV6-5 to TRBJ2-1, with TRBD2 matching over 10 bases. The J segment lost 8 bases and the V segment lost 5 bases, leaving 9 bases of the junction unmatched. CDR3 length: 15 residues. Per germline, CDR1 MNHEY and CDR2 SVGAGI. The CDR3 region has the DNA TGTGCCAGCAGTCCCCAGCGGGGGGGGAGTCATGAGCAGTTCTTC. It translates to CASSPQRGGSHEQFF.

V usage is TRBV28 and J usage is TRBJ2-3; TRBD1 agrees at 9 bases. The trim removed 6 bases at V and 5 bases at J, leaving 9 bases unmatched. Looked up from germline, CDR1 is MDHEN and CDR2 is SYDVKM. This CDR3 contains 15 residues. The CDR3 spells CASSIGGTGLDTQYF. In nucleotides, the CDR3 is TGTGCCAGCAGCATAGGTGGGACAGGGTTAGATACGCAGTATTTT.

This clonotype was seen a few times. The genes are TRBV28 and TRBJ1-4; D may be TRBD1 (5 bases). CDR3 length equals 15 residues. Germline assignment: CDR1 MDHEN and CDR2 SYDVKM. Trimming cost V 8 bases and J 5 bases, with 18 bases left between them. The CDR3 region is CASGVWGRDNEKLFF. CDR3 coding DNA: TGTGCCAGCGGCGTTTGGGGCAGGGACAATGAAAAACTGTTTTTT. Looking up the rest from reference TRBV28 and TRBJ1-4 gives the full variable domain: DVKVTQSSRYLVKRTGEKVFLECVQDMDHENMFWYRQDPGLGLRLIYFSYDVKMKEKGDIPEGYSVSREKKERFSLILESASTNQTSMYLCASGVWGRDNEKLFFGSGTQLSVL.

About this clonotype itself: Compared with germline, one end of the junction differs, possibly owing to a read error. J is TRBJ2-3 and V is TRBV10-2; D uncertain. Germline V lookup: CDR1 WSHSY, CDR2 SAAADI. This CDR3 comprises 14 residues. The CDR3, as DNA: TGTGCCATCAGTGAGCCCCCGCCGCGACATACGCAGTATTTT. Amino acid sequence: CAISEPPPRHTQYF.

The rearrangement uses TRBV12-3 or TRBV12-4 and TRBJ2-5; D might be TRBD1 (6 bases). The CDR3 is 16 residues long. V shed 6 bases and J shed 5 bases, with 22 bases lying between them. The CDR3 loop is CASSSRRTGLEETQYF. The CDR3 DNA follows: TGTGCCAGCAGCTCCCGTAGAACAGGGCTCGAGGAGACCCAGTACTTC.

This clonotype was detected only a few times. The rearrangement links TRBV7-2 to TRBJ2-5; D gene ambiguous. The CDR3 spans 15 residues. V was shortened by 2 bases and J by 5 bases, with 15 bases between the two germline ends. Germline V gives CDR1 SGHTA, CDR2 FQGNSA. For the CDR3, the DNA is TGTGCCAGCAGCTTACGCCCCCGGGCCGGGGAGACCCAGTACTTC. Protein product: CASSLRPRAGETQYF.

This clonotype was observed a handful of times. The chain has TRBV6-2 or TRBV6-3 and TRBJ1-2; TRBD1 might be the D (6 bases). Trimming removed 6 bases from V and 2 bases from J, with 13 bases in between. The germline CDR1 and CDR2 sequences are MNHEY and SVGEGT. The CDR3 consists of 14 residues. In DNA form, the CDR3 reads TGTGCCAGCAGCAAGGACAGCGCAAACTATGGCTACACCTTC. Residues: CASSKDSANYGYTF.

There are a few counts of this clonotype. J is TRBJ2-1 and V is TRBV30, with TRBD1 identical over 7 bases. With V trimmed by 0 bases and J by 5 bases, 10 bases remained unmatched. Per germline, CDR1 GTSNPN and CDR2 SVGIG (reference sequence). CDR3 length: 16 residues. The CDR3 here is CAWSVRGLAVDNEQFF. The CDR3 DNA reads TGTGCCTGGAGTGTGAGGGGGCTAGCCGTCGACAATGAGCAGTTCTTC.

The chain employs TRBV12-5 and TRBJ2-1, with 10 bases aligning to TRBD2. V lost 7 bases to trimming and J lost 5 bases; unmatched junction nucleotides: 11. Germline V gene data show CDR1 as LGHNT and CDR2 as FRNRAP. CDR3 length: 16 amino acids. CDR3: CASASGAGGPNNEQFF. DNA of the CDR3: TGTGCTAGTGCCTCAGGAGCGGGAGGGCCAAACAATGAGCAGTTCTTC.

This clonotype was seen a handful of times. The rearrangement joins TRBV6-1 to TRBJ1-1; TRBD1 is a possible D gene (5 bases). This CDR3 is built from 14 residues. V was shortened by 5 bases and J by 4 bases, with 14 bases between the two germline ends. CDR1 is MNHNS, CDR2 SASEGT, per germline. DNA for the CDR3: TGTGCCAGCAGTTACGGGGCAGGGCTCACTGAAGCTTTCTTT. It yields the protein CASSYGAGLTEAFF.

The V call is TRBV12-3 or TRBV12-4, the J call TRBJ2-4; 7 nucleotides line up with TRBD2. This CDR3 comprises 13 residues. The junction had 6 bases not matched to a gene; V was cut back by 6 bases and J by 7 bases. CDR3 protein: CASSSGGGNIQYF. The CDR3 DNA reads TGTGCCAGCAGCTCGGGAGGCGGGAACATTCAGTACTTC.

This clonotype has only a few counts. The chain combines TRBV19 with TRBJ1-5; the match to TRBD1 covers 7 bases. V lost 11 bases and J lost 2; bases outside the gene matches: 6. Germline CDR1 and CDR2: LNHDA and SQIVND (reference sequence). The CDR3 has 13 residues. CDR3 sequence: CASGQDGNQPQHF. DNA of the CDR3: TGTGCCTCTGGACAGGATGGCAATCAGCCCCAGCATTTT.

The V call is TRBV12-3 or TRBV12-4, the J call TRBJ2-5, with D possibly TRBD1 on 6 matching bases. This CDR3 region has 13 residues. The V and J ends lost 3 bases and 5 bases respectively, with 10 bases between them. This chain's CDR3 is CASSFQGMETQYF. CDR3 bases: TGTGCCAGCAGTTTCCAGGGGATGGAGACCCAGTACTTC.

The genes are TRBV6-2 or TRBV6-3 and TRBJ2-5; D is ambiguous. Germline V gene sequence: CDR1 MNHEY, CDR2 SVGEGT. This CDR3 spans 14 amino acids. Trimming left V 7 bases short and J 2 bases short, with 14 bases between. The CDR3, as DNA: TGTGCCAGCATCTCCATTCAGCTGCAAGAGACCCAGTACTTC. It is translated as CASISIQLQETQYF.